Listed below are T cell receptor beta chains from one sample, sequenced in a study of blood T cells in healthy people across ages. TCRdb used MiXCR to reprocess the 5' RACE reads, holding one entry per CDR3 protein. The table includes hundreds of thousands of distinct CDR3 sequences, 30% to 45% detected once. Sequenced material: blood. The source of these receptors is a man between 18 and 35 years old in good health. CDR3s include the opening cysteine and the closing phenylalanine or tryptophan. The order of the fields is D gene, clone size, V gene, J gene, CDR3 DNA, CDR3 protein. A D gene is named only where the DNA matches it firmly. Clone size, where shown, is once, few, many, or a class for clones that have expanded.

NA	few	TRBV19	TRBJ1-1	TGTGCCAGTACCCTGTGGGGGGGCACTGAAGCTTTCTTT	CASTLWGGTEAFF
TRBD1	few	TRBV7-9	TRBJ1-6	TGTGCCAGCAGCTTATGGGTCAGGGGGAGGAATTCACCCCTCCACTTT	CASSLWVRGRNSPLHF
TRBD1	few	TRBV6-2/TRBV6-3	TRBJ2-3	TGTGCCAGCAGTTACTCGATGGGGACAGGGAGCACAGATACGCAGTATTTT	CASSYSMGTGSTDTQYF
NA	NA	TRBV27	TRBJ1-6	TGTGCCAGCGGCTTGGGGCATAATTCACCCCTCCACTTT	CASGLGHNSPLHF
NA	NA	TRBV7-9	TRBJ1-1	TGTGCCAGCAGCTCCCTAGAACCTGAAGCTTTCTTT	CASSSLEPEAFF
NA	few	TRBV19	TRBJ1-5	TGTGCCAGTAGTACGCCGGGACCCCATCAGCCCCAGCATTTT	CASSTPGPHQPQHF
TRBD2	NA	TRBV12-5	TRBJ2-5	TGTGCTAGTGGTCCGTGGGGACTACAAGAGACCCAGTACTTC	CASGPWGLQETQYF
NA	NA	TRBV20-1	TRBJ1-2	TGCAGTGCTAGAGAAGGGGTCGGCTACACCTTC	CSAREGVGYTF
NA	NA	TRBV12-3/TRBV12-4	TRBJ1-1	TGTGCCAGCAGTTTACACCAGGACACTGAAGCTTTCTTT	CASSLHQDTEAFF
TRBD2	many	TRBV10-3	TRBJ2-3	TGTGCCATCCTAGCGGGGGGCACAGATACGCAGTATTTT	CAILAGGTDTQYF
NA	NA	TRBV14	TRBJ2-3	TGTGCCAGCAGCCAATACAGGGAGGGTACGCAGTATTTT	CASSQYREGTQYF
TRBD1	NA	TRBV20-1	TRBJ2-5	TGCAGTGCTAGCGGGGACAGGGTCCAAGAGACCCAGTACTTC	CSASGDRVQETQYF
TRBD2	few	TRBV27	TRBJ2-3	TGTGCCAGCAGTTTAAGGGCTAGCGGGGGCCACAGAACTAGCACAGATACGCAGTATTTT	CASSLRASGGHRTSTDTQYF
NA	many	TRBV7-2	TRBJ2-7	TGTGCCAGCAGCTTACAAACGGACAACGAGCAGTACTTC	CASSLQTDNEQYF
TRBD1	NA	TRBV6-5	TRBJ1-2	TGTGCCAGCAGTTACGGGACAGCTTCTAACTATGGCTACACCTTC	CASSYGTASNYGYTF
NA	once	TRBV12-3/TRBV12-4	TRBJ2-5	TGTGCCAGCAGTGTTCCCTCGGACGTGCGAGAGCAGTACTTC	CASSVPSDVREQYF
NA	few	TRBV12-3/TRBV12-4	TRBJ2-7	TGTGCCAGCAGTTATAGACAGCCCAGCTCCTACGAGCAGTACTTC	CASSYRQPSSYEQYF
NA	NA	TRBV4-2	TRBJ1-2	TGTGCCAGCAGCCAAGACTGGGACACACTGCAAGACTATGGCTACACCTTC	CASSQDWDTLQDYGYTF
NA	NA	TRBV6-2/TRBV6-3	TRBJ1-2	TGTGCCAGCAGCGACCTTCTGGGGTCTTGGGGCTACACCTTC	CASSDLLGSWGYTF
NA	many	TRBV7-2	TRBJ2-3	TGTGCCAGCAGCTTAGATCCCCGGGAGCAGTATTTT	CASSLDPREQYF
NA	NA	TRBV3-1	TRBJ1-1	TGTGCCAGCAGCCAAGGCGACAATAATCAAGCTTTCTTT	CASSQGDNNQAFF
NA	few	TRBV6-2/TRBV6-3	TRBJ1-5	TGTGCCAGCAATGTCGGACGTCGTGAAAATCAGCCCCAGCATTTT	CASNVGRRENQPQHF
TRBD2	NA	TRBV20-1	TRBJ2-3	TGCAGTGCTAGCCAGTTACCAGGGACTAGCGGGGGTTTCGCCCCGCTTGATACGCAGTATTTT	CSASQLPGTSGGFAPLDTQYF
TRBD2	NA	TRBV5-1	TRBJ2-2	TGCGCCAGCAGCTCTCGAGCGGGGGGCGGTTCGAACACCGGGGAGCTGTTTTTT	CASSSRAGGGSNTGELFF
TRBD2	NA	TRBV27	TRBJ2-3	TGTGCCAGCAGCGTGGTGGCGGGAGTGGATACGCAGTATTTT	CASSVVAGVDTQYF
NA	few	TRBV12-3/TRBV12-4	TRBJ2-1	TGTGCCAGCAGTTTTCGGGGCAGGGGGGATGAGCAGTTCTTC	CASSFRGRGDEQFF
NA	few	TRBV24-1	TRBJ2-1	TGTGCCACCAGTGGTCAGGATAGCTCCTACAATGAGCAGTTCTTC	CATSGQDSSYNEQFF
NA	NA	TRBV2	TRBJ2-5	TGTGCCAGCAGGACCGGGCCTAGGGGAGAGACCCAGTACTTC	CASRTGPRGETQYF
TRBD1	NA	TRBV4-2	TRBJ1-6	TGTGCCAGCAGCCAAGAGCACAGGGGTCCCTCACCCCTCCACTTT	CASSQEHRGPSPLHF
TRBD1	NA	TRBV29-1	TRBJ2-7	TGCAGCGTTGAACCTGCGGACAGGACCTACGAGCAGTACTTC	CSVEPADRTYEQYF
TRBD1	NA	TRBV12-3/TRBV12-4	TRBJ2-2	TGTGCCAGCAGTTTAGGGGGGACAGTCAACACCGGGGAGCTGTTTTTT	CASSLGGTVNTGELFF
TRBD1	many	TRBV6-5	TRBJ2-7	TGTGCCAGCGGTCGGGACAGACGCTCCTACGAGCAGTACTTC	CASGRDRRSYEQYF
NA	NA	TRBV6-2/TRBV6-3	TRBJ1-1	TGTGCCAGCAGTTATTCCAGGTATGAAGCTTTCTTT	CASSYSRYEAFF
NA	NA	TRBV25-1	TRBJ2-7	TGTGCCAGCACCTGGGGCTACGAGCAGTACTTC	CASTWGYEQYF
NA	NA	TRBV7-2	TRBJ1-4	TGTGCCAGCAGCTTAGGGTATGGGACAACAACGGGGGAAAATCTGTTTTTT	CASSLGYGTTTGENLFF
NA	NA	TRBV4-3	TRBJ1-1	TGCGCCAGCAACCAAGACGAGGGGGATCGTGAAGCTTTCTTT	CASNQDEGDREAFF
TRBD1	many	TRBV27	TRBJ1-1	TGTGCCAGCAGGGGGGACAGGGTCACTGAAGCTTTCTTT	CASRGDRVTEAFF
TRBD1	many	TRBV5-1	TRBJ1-1	TGCGCCAGCAGCTCTACGTCCGGGACAGGGAACCTGGAAGCTTTCTTT	CASSSTSGTGNLEAFF
NA	NA	TRBV2	TRBJ1-2	TGTGCCAGCATTGGAGCGGCCACTAACTATGGCTACACCTTC	CASIGAATNYGYTF
NA	NA	TRBV20-1	TRBJ2-1	TGCAGTGCCCCCTGGAGGGGAAATGAGCAGTTCTTC	CSAPWRGNEQFF
TRBD2	NA	TRBV30	TRBJ2-3	TGTGCCTGGAGTGCTAGCGGGGGCGACACAGATACGCAGTATTTT	CAWSASGGDTDTQYF
NA	NA	TRBV7-2	TRBJ1-1	TGTGCCAGCAGTCCCGCGGGGGGAAAAACAGAAGCTTTCTTT	CASSPAGGKTEAFF
TRBD1	NA	TRBV6-2/TRBV6-3	TRBJ1-1	TGTGCCAGCAGTCCAGGACAGGGGGCTTCAGCTTTCTTT	CASSPGQGASAFF
TRBD1	NA	TRBV3-1	TRBJ1-6	TGTGCCAGCAGCCAAGGGGGACAGTATAATTCACCCCTCCACTTT	CASSQGGQYNSPLHF